This TCR beta chain is from a study of beta chain features in type 1 diabetes. Regarding the study as a whole: When Type 1 diabetes patients were examined, their TCRB CDR3s proved moderately but significantly shorter in all four CD4+ subsets. In type 1 diabetes patients, VDJ junctions had fewer insertions; deletions at these junctions were more frequent.

The V and J ends lost 5 bases and 4 bases respectively, with 11 bases between them. This CDR3 has 13 residues. Germline lookup yields CDR1 LNHDA and CDR2 SQIVND (reference sequence). On this clone: Its antigen is unidentified.

All of the isolated RNA was reverse transcribed, so expressed TCRB transcripts were sequenced. About 3.57 million reads were obtained on average from naive, central memory and regulatory T cell samples. Measured with immunoSEQ multiplex PCR; TCRdb has only the in-frame clones, and not every one. This repertoire shows about 640,000 clones, under 15% found once; its top ten account for more than 0.1%. Per donor, one heparinised blood draw averaged roughly 110 mL. The sequence was obtained from a man aged 30-40 years with type 1 diabetes. The sample was naive CD4+ T cells from blood. The chain employs TRBV19 and TRBJ1-2; D remains unclear. The chain's CDR3 is CASSDDTAYGYTF. CDR3 coding DNA: TGTGCCAGTAGTGATGACACAGCCTATGGCTACACCTTC. Full variable domain (rest looked up from reference TRBV19 and TRBJ1-2): DGGITQSPKYLFRKEGQNVTLSCEQNLNHDAMYWYRQDPGQGLRLIYYSQIVNDFQKGDIAEGYSVSREKKESFPLTVTSAQKNPTAFYLCASSDDTAYGYTFGSGTRLTVV.